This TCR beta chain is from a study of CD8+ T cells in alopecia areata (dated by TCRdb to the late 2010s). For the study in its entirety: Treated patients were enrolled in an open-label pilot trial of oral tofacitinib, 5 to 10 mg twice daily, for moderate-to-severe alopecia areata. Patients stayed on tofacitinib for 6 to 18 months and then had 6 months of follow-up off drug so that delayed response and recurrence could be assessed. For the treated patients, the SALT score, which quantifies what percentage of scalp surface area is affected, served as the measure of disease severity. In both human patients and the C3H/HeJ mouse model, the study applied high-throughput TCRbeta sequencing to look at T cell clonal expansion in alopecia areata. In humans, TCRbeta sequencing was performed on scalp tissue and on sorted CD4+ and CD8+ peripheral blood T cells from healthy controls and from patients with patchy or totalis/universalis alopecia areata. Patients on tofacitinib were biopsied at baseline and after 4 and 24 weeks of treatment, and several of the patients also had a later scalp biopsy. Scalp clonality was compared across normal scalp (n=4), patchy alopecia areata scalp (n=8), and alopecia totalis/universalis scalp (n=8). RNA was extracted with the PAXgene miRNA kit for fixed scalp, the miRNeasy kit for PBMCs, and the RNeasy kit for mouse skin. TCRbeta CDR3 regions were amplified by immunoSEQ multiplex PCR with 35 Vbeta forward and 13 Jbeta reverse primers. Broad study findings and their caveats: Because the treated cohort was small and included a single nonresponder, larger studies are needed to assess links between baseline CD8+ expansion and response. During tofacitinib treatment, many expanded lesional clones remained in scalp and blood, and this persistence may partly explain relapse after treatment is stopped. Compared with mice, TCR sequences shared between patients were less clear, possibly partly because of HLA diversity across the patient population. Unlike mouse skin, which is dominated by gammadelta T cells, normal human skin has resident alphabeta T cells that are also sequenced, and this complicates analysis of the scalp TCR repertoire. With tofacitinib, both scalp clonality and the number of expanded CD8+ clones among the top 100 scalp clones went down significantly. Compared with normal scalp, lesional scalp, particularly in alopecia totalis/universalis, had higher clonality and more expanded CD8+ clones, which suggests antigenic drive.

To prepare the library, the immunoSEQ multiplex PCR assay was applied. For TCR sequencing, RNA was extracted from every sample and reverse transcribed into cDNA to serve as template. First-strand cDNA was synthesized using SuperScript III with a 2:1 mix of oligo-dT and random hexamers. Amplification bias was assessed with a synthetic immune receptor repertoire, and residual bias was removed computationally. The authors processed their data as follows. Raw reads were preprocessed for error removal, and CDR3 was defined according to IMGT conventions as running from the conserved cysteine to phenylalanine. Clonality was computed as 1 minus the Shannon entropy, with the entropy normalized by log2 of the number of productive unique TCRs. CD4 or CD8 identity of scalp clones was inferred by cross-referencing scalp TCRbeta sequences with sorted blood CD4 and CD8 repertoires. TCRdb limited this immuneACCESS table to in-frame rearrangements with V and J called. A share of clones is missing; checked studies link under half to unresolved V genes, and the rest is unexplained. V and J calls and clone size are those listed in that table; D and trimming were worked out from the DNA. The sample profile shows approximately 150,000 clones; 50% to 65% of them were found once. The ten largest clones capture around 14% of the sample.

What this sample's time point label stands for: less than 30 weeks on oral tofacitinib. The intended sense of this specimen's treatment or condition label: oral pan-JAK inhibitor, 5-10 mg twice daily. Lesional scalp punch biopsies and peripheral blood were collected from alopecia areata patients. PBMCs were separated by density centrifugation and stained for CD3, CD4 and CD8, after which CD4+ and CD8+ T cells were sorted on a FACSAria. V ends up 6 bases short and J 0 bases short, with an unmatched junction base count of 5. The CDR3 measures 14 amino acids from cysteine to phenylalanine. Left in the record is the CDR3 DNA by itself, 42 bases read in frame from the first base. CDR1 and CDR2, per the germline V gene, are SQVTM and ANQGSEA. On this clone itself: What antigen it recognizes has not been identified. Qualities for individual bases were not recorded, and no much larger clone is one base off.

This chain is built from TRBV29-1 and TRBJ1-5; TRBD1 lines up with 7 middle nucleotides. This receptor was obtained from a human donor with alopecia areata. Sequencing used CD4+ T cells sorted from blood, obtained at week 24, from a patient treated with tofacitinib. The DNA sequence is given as TGCAGCGTAACGACAGGGAGTAGCAATCAGCCCCAGCATTTT. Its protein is CSVTTGSSNQPQHF.